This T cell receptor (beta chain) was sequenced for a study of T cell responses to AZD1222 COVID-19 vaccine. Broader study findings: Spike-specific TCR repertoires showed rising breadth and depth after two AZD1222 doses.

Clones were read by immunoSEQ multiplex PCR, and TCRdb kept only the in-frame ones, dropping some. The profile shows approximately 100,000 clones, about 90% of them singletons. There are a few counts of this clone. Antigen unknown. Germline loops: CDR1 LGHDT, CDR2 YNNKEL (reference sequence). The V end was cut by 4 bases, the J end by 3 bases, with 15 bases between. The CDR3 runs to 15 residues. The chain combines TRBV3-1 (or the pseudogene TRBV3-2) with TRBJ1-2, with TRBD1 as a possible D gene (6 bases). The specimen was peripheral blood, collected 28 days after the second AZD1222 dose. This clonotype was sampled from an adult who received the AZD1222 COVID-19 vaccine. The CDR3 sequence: CASSPRQAQHYGYTF. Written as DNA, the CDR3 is TGTGCCAGCAGCCCCCGACAGGCCCAACACTATGGCTACACCTTC.